Each of the 10 T cell receptor beta chains below was sequenced from the same sample in a study of blood T cell repertoires in COVID-19 (dated by TCRdb to 2019 to 2021). Receptor amplification or capture employed the immunoSEQ multiplex PCR assay. The table comes from immuneACCESS by way of TCRdb, which keeps in-frame sequences with V and J called. Part of the clones is missing from these tables; in studies checked, under half for an unresolved V gene and the rest for unknown reasons. This sample lists 150,000 to 200,000 clones; roughly 90% were detected once. The ten largest clones add up to about 4.8% of the sample. Sequenced sample: peripheral blood. The receptors were sampled from a man aged 25 to 40 with COVID-19, enrolled during active disease.

This chain connects TRBV18 to TRBJ2-1, with 11 bases lining up with TRBD2. This CDR3 comprises 18 residues. CDR1 is KGHSH and CDR2 is LQKENI in the germline V gene. V was pared by 6 bases and J by 4 bases, with 14 bases of the junction left unmatched. The CDR3 loop reads CASSHGLAGSFSYNEQFF. CDR3 coding DNA: TGTGCCAGCTCCCATGGACTAGCGGGTTCCTTCTCTTACAATGAGCAGTTCTTC. Together with reference TRBV18 and TRBJ2-1, the CDR3 gives the full variable domain: NAGVMQNPRHLVRRRGQEARLRCSPMKGHSHVYWYRQLPEEGLKFMVYLQKENIIDESGMPKERFSAEFPKEGPSILRIQQVVRGDSAAYFCASSHGLAGSFSYNEQFFGPGTRLTVL.

This CDR3 reads CASSDGTVGEKLFF. The CDR3 DNA reads TGCGCCAGCAGCGACGGGACAGTGGGTGAAAAACTGTTTTTT. This chain uses TRBV4-3 with TRBJ1-4; 7 bases are a match to TRBD1. The CDR3 contains 14 residues. After removal of 5 bases from V and 7 bases from J, the junction contained 7 bases not matched to a gene. CDR1 is LGHNA, CDR2 YSLEER, per germline.

The chain has TRBV6-5 and TRBJ2-1; 10 bases agree with TRBD1. Germline values: CDR1 MNHEY, CDR2 SVGAGI. V gave up 4 bases and J gave up 7 bases; unmatched junction bases: 4. The CDR3 spans 14 residues. The CDR3 nucleotides read TGTGCCAGCAGTTGGGACAGGGGAGGGAATGAGCAGTTCTTC. This sequence encodes CASSWDRGGNEQFF.

The rearrangement links TRBV19 to TRBJ2-6, with 9 bases lining up with TRBD1. The CDR3 covers 18 residues. From germline, CDR1 is LNHDA and CDR2 SQIVND (reference sequence). With 5 bases clipped from V and 0 bases from J, the junction kept 8 bases outside the gene matches. This CDR3 is CASSGTGTGYSGANVLTF. The CDR3 DNA follows: TGTGCCAGTAGTGGAACCGGGACAGGGTACTCTGGGGCCAACGTCCTGACTTTC.

CDR3 loop: CASRRQSSSGNTIYF. DNA of the CDR3: TGTGCCAGCAGGAGACAGTCCTCCTCTGGAAACACCATATATTTT. The rearrangement uses TRBV28 and TRBJ1-3; a possible D gene is TRBD1 (5 bases). The ends were cut back, 6 bases at V and 0 bases at J, with 12 bases in the middle. The V gene's germline CDR1 is MDHEN and CDR2 SYDVKM. CDR3 length: 15 residues.

The rearrangement joins TRBV7-8 to TRBJ1-2, with TRBD1 matching 10 bases. Germline lookup yields CDR1 SGHVS and CDR2 FQNEAQ. The V and J ends lost 3 bases and 8 bases, in that order; junction bases with no gene match: 9. The CDR3 contains 15 residues. CDR3 protein: CASSLPGTGVSGYTF. The CDR3 DNA is TGTGCCAGCAGCTTGCCCGGGACAGGGGTTAGCGGCTACACCTTC.

The chain couples TRBV28 to TRBJ1-2, with TRBD1 as a possible D gene (5 bases). The V gene lost 6 bases and the J gene lost 2 bases, with 19 bases spanning the gap. CDR3 size: 16 residues. CDR1 is MDHEN, CDR2 SYDVKM, per germline. The CDR3 bases are TGTGCCAGCAGCTCTCCGGGGGGGGATCGAAACTATGGCTACACCTTC. Translation: CASSSPGGDRNYGYTF.

The genes are TRBV6-6 and TRBJ2-7; D perhaps matches TRBD1 (5 bases). There are 12 residues in the CDR3. V was cut by 5 bases and J by 6 bases, with 11 bases left in between. The germline V gene encodes CDR1 MNHNY and CDR2 SVGAGI (reference sequence). The CDR3, as DNA: TGTGCCAGCAGTATAACAGGCTCCGAGCAGTACTTC. Translated, it gives CASSITGSEQYF.

The chain combines TRBV6-5 with TRBJ2-7; TRBD1 aligns across 9 bases. This CDR3 comprises 15 residues. The trim removed 6 bases at V and 3 bases at J, leaving 9 bases unmatched. Germline CDR1 is MNHEY and CDR2 is SVGAGI. CDR3 nucleotide sequence: TGTGCCAGCAGCCCCGGGACAGGGAAAGACTACGAGCAGTACTTC. It translates to CASSPGTGKDYEQYF.

The rearrangement links TRBV7-8 to TRBJ2-7, with D possibly being TRBD1 (6 bases). The CDR3 is 14 amino acids. Germline-derived CDR1 and CDR2 are SGHVS and FQNEAQ. V lost 8 bases and J 4 bases, leaving 18 bases between the germline ends. This CDR3 is CASSGGSQGYEQYF. Here the CDR3 DNA reads TGTGCCAGCTCCGGCGGCTCCCAGGGGTACGAGCAGTACTTC.